The 18 T cell receptor beta chains below come from one sample, sequenced in a study of early T cells in non-severe SARS-CoV-2 infection. Via MiXCR, TCRdb re-called the 5' RACE reads, giving one row per CDR3 protein. The sample carries 70,000 to 75,000 distinct CDR3 sequences, approximately 12% recorded once. Sequenced material: whole blood. The receptors originated from an adult who was a healthcare worker with PCR-confirmed SARS-CoV-2 infection or an uninfected control (not recorded which).

This clonotype was observed many times. The chain employs TRBV11-2 and TRBJ2-1; D is perhaps TRBD1 (7 bases). The CDR3 has 14 amino acids. Trimming took off 3 bases at V and 4 bases at J, with 10 bases between the two ends. Germline-derived CDR1 and CDR2 are SGHAT and FQNNGV. CDR3 sequence reads: CASSLAGGYNEQFF. The CDR3 coding sequence is TGTGCCAGCAGCTTGGCAGGGGGGTACAATGAGCAGTTCTTC.

J is TRBJ2-7 and V is TRBV5-1; TRBD1 matches at 11 bases. Germline loops: CDR1 SGHRS, CDR2 YFSETQ. V lost 4 bases, J lost 2 bases, and 8 bases stayed unmatched. The CDR3 length is 16 residues. CDR3 amino acids: CASSELSGQGAYEQYF. The CDR3 DNA reads TGCGCCAGCAGCGAGCTTTCGGGACAGGGGGCCTACGAGCAGTACTTC. Full variable domain (outside the CDR3, taken from reference TRBV5-1 and TRBJ2-7): KAGVTQTPRYLIKTRGQQVTLSCSPISGHRSVSWYQQTPGQGLQFLFEYFSETQRNKGNFPGRFSGRQFSNSRSEMNVSTLELGDSALYLCASSELSGQGAYEQYFGPGTRLTVT.

The chain carries TRBV11-2 and TRBJ1-1; 10 nucleotides match TRBD1. The germline CDR1 and CDR2 sequences are SGHAT and FQNNGV. The J segment lost 0 bases and the V segment lost 5 bases, leaving 6 bases of the junction unmatched. This CDR3 region has 16 residues. This chain's CDR3 is CASSAGQGFMNTEAFF. In DNA form, the CDR3 reads TGTGCCAGCAGCGCGGGACAGGGGTTCATGAACACTGAAGCTTTCTTT. The whole variable domain, remainder taken from reference TRBV11-2 and TRBJ1-1, is EAGVAQSPRYKIIEKRQSVAFWCNPISGHATLYWYQQILGQGPKLLIQFQNNGVVDDSQLPKDRFSAERLKGVDSTLKIQPAKLEDSAVYLCASSAGQGFMNTEAFFGQGTRLTVV.

This clonotype has at least ten counts. V is TRBV12-3 or TRBV12-4 and J is TRBJ2-4; D gene ambiguous. CDR3 length equals 13 residues. Trimming removed 3 bases at V and 9 bases at J, with 12 bases between. The CDR3 loop is CASSFSLVGIQYF. The CDR3 region has the DNA TGTGCCAGCAGTTTTAGTCTAGTTGGCATTCAGTACTTC.

The V call is TRBV4-2, the J call TRBJ2-3; D tentatively reads TRBD1 or TRBD2 (6 bases each). The CDR3 has 15 amino acids. Germline V gives CDR1 LGHNA, CDR2 YNFKEQ. V lost 3 bases, J lost 4 bases, and 14 bases lay in between. This CDR3 reads CASSHGEGEADTQYF. The CDR3, as DNA: TGTGCCAGCAGCCATGGCGAGGGGGAGGCAGATACGCAGTATTTT.

The chain joins TRBV6-5 to TRBJ2-2; 8 nucleotides line up with TRBD2. The germline V gene encodes CDR1 MNHEY and CDR2 SVGAGI. V lost 5 bases to trimming and J lost 1 base; unmatched junction nucleotides: 6. The CDR3 has 16 amino acids. DNA of the CDR3: TGTGCCAGCAGTCGGGGGGGGAGGAAGAACACCGGGGAGCTGTTTTTT. It specifies CASSRGGRKNTGELFF.

The chain has TRBV7-9 and TRBJ1-1; no definite D call. Per the germline V gene, CDR1 is SEHNR and CDR2 is FQNEAQ (reference sequence). The germline V and J ends were trimmed by 1 base and 12 bases, with 12 bases remaining between them. The CDR3 length is 12 residues. The CDR3 DNA is TGTGCCAGCAGCTTAGATGCTGGTAATCCTTTCTTT. Its protein product is CASSLDAGNPFF.

This clonotype came up a few times. The gene calls are TRBV4-1 and TRBJ2-2; D unresolved. This CDR3 region has 14 residues. Germline V lookup: CDR1 MGHRA, CDR2 YSYEKL. V gave up 1 base and J gave up 1 base, with 4 bases separating them. This chain's CDR3 is CASSQVQNTGELFF. CDR3 DNA sequence: TGCGCCAGCAGCCAAGTGCAGAACACCGGGGAGCTGTTTTTT.

A few counts support this clonotype. The chain has TRBV2 and TRBJ2-3; D is unclear. Germline V gene lookup returns CDR1 SNHLY and CDR2 FYNNEI. The germline V and J ends were trimmed by 7 bases and 0 bases, with 11 bases remaining between them. The CDR3 consists of 14 residues. The CDR3 here is CASNGRISTDTQYF. CDR3 in DNA: TGTGCCAGCAATGGAAGGATTAGCACAGATACGCAGTATTTT.

This clonotype has ten or more counts. The chain uses TRBV20-1 and TRBJ2-7; 7 nucleotides line up with TRBD2. The germline V gene has CDR1 DFQATT and CDR2 SNEGSKA (reference sequence). With 1 base clipped from V and 3 bases from J, the junction kept 6 bases outside the gene matches. The CDR3 consists of 14 residues. Written as DNA, the CDR3 is TGCAGTGCTAGAGGCTCGGGACTACACTACGAGCAGTACTTC. Protein: CSARGSGLHYEQYF.

V usage is TRBV27 and J usage is TRBJ2-6, with D perhaps TRBD1 or TRBD2 (5 bases each). V was trimmed by 11 bases and J by 0 bases, leaving 14 bases between them. Germline V gives CDR1 MNHEY, CDR2 SMNVEV (reference sequence). CDR3 length equals 15 residues. CDR3 sequence reads: CASQRGASGANVLTF. The CDR3 bases are TGTGCCTCTCAACGAGGGGCCTCTGGGGCCAACGTCCTGACTTTC.

This clonotype was counted ten times or more. The J gene is TRBJ1-6, the V gene TRBV5-1, with D perhaps TRBD1 (5 bases). The CDR3 length is 15 residues. The germline V gene encodes CDR1 SGHRS and CDR2 YFSETQ. The V end was cut by 0 bases, the J end by 6 bases, with 10 bases between. CDR3 DNA sequence: TGCGCCAGCAGCTTGGCCGCACAGGCTAATTCACCCCTCCACTTT. This encodes CASSLAAQANSPLHF.

This clonotype occurred many times. The rearrangement joins TRBV12-5 to TRBJ2-3; 8 positions match TRBD2. Germline lookup yields CDR1 LGHNT and CDR2 FRNRAP. CDR3 length: 17 residues. V gave up 0 bases and J gave up 3 bases; unmatched junction bases: 8. The CDR3 loop is CASGLVGGGGPTDTQYF. The DNA of the CDR3 is TGTGCTAGTGGTTTGGTAGGTGGCGGGGGGCCGACAGATACGCAGTATTTT.

Regarding this clonotype: A single base separates this from a much larger clone, so it may be a read error. The CDR3 DNA is TGTGCCAGCTCACGGGACAGACAAAATTCACCCCTCCACTTT. This gives the protein CASSRDRQNSPLHF. The J gene is TRBJ1-6, the V gene TRBV18; 7 bases match TRBD1. The V and J ends lost 4 bases and 7 bases, in that order; junction bases with no gene match: 4. There are 14 residues in the CDR3. The germline V gene encodes CDR1 KGHSH and CDR2 LQKENI.

This clonotype was found a few times. This rearrangement joins TRBV11-2 to TRBJ2-5; D ambiguous. V lost 8 bases and J 1 base, leaving 17 bases between the germline ends. Germline V lookup: CDR1 SGHAT, CDR2 FQNNGV. The length of the CDR3 is 15 residues. CDR3 DNA sequence: TGTGCCAGCCTCCGCCAGCCCCTCCCCCAAGAGACCCAGTACTTC. Amino acid sequence: CASLRQPLPQETQYF.

The J gene is TRBJ2-1, the V gene TRBV7-9; D not resolved. V was trimmed by 9 bases and J by 5 bases, leaving 11 bases between them. This CDR3 spans 12 amino acids. Germline CDR1 SEHNR, CDR2 FQNEAQ (reference sequence). Here the CDR3 DNA reads TGTGCCAGTCAGCTATGGGACAATGAGCAGTTCTTC. It codes for CASQLWDNEQFF.

This clonotype has ten or more counts. V gene TRBV3-1 combines with J gene TRBJ2-2, with unresolved D. CDR1 and CDR2 (germline): LGHDT, YNNKEL (reference sequence). The V end was cut by 2 bases, the J end by 5 bases, with 12 bases between. The CDR3 consists of 15 residues. The CDR3 DNA follows: TGTGCCAGCAGCCAAAGGGCAGGAAGGACCGGGGAGCTGTTTTTT. Its protein product is CASSQRAGRTGELFF.

This clonotype was recorded many times. This chain joins TRBV20-1 and TRBJ2-7, with 7 nucleotides matching TRBD1. With V trimmed by 6 bases and J by 3 bases, 8 bases remained unmatched. The CDR3 spans 13 residues. Germline V lookup: CDR1 DFQATT, CDR2 SNEGSKA (reference sequence). CDR3 region: CSATFDRDYEQYF. The CDR3 DNA sequence: TGCAGTGCCACCTTCGACAGGGACTACGAGCAGTACTTC.